These 20 T cell receptor beta chains share one sample of origin, sequenced in a study of CD8 T cells in ankylosing spondylitis listed by TCRdb under 2017. These receptors' antigens are unknown. Overall results and qualifications from the work: Blood from ankylosing spondylitis patients appeared to be characterized by a TCR beta motif made up of about 8 highly homologous amino acid variants.

Receptor libraries were prepared by 5' RACE. TCRdb shows the sequencer as Illumina HiSeq 2500. The public reads were run again by TCRdb, first through fastp at Q25 and then through MiXCR, and only productive beta chains were kept. Rows matching on CDR3 protein sequence are summarized as one entry with the most common DNA and genes. A total of 700,000 to 850,000 distinct CDR3 sequences appear in this sample, 12% of them only once. 0.51% of the sample lies in the top ten. Sequencing input: blood, either unsorted or a sorted T cell fraction (not recorded which). The source of these receptors is a male donor with ankylosing spondylitis.

V usage is TRBV20-1 and J usage is TRBJ1-5; the D gene is possibly TRBD1 (5 bases). There are 13 residues in the CDR3. The germline V gene encodes CDR1 DFQATT and CDR2 SNEGSKA (reference sequence). V dropped 6 bases and J dropped 3 bases, with 12 bases sitting between them. The CDR3 DNA reads as TGCAGTGCCAACCGACAGAACAATCAGCCCCAGCATTTT. Amino acid sequence: CSANRQNNQPQHF.

This clonotype has a handful of counts. J is TRBJ2-1 and V is TRBV6-6, with D possibly being TRBD2 (7 bases). The CDR3 has 13 residues. Trimming pared 7 bases from V and 9 bases from J, leaving 16 bases between. Germline lookup yields CDR1 MNHNY and CDR2 SVGAGI (reference sequence). CDR3 sequence (DNA): TGTGCCAGCACCCTAAGGGGGGGGAGTGAGCAGTTCTTC. This gives the protein CASTLRGGSEQFF.

This clonotype came up a few times. This chain joins TRBV20-1 and TRBJ2-3, with 12 bases that match TRBD1. The V gene end was trimmed by 4 bases and the J gene end by 5 bases; junction bases not matched to a gene: 7. There are 15 residues in the CDR3. CDR1 DFQATT and CDR2 SNEGSKA come from the germline V gene (reference sequence). The DNA for the CDR3 is TGCAGTGCTACTCGGGGACAGGGGGCGGTAGATACGCAGTATTTT. This sequence encodes CSATRGQGAVDTQYF.

The CDR3 protein is CASSLARTSGVQETQYF. The CDR3 bases are TGTGCCAGCAGCTTAGCGCGGACTAGCGGGGTCCAAGAGACCCAGTACTTC. The chain recombines TRBV7-2 with TRBJ2-5; 12 bases agree with TRBD2. V lost 0 bases, J lost 1 base, and 3 bases stayed unmatched. The CDR3 sequence is 17 residues long. Germline CDR1 is SGHTA and CDR2 is FQGNSA. The full variable domain, with the rest looked up from reference TRBV7-2 and TRBJ2-5, is GAGVSQSPSNKVTEKGKDVELRCDPISGHTALYWYRQSLGQGLEFLIYFQGNSAPDKSGLPSDRFSAERTGGSVSTLTIQRTQQEDSAVYLCASSLARTSGVQETQYFGPGTRLLVL.

This clonotype was counted only a few times. The chain recombines TRBV6-2 or TRBV6-3 with TRBJ2-1; TRBD2 agrees at 9 bases. V dropped 4 bases and J dropped 10; count of bases not matched to a gene: 11. This CDR3 contains 15 residues. CDR1 MNHEY and CDR2 SVGEGT come from the germline V gene. CDR3: CASSWSSGMLREQFF. CDR3 DNA: TGTGCCAGCAGTTGGTCTAGCGGGATGCTTCGGGAGCAGTTCTTC.

This clonotype has more than one count but fewer than ten. This chain uses TRBV7-9 with TRBJ1-6; no clear D gene. Trimming shortened V by 1 base and J by 8 bases, and 9 bases separated the two germline ends. CDR1 and CDR2 (germline): SEHNR, FQNEAQ (reference sequence). This CDR3 has 14 amino acids. This CDR3 is CASSLESGYSPLHF. The CDR3 DNA sequence: TGTGCCAGCAGCTTAGAGTCGGGGTATTCACCCCTCCACTTT.

This clonotype was counted ten times or more. J is TRBJ2-1 and V is TRBV4-3, with no clear D. Between the trimmed V and J ends, which lost 0 bases and 4 bases, there was a span of 4 bases. Germline CDR1 and CDR2: LGHNA and YSLEER. The CDR3 consists of 13 residues. The chain's CDR3 is CASSQDSYNEQFF. The CDR3 DNA is TGCGCCAGCAGCCAAGACTCGTACAATGAGCAGTTCTTC.

The chain couples TRBV5-1 to TRBJ1-4; the match to TRBD1 covers 8 bases. Losses at the gene ends were 4 bases for V and 11 bases for J; bases not matched to a gene: 10. The CDR3 totals 14 residues. CDR1 is SGHRS, CDR2 YFSETQ, per germline. The CDR3 protein is CASSQGQDNGKLFF. The DNA for the CDR3 is TGCGCCAGCAGCCAGGGACAGGACAACGGCAAACTGTTTTTT.

V gene TRBV6-5 combines with J gene TRBJ1-5, with D tentatively TRBD1 (5 bases). Trimming stripped 0 bases from V and 1 base from J, with 7 bases between. This CDR3 has 15 amino acids. From germline, CDR1 is MNHEY and CDR2 SVGAGI. CDR3 sequence reads: CASSYSGRSNQPQHF. The CDR3 region has the DNA TGTGCCAGCAGTTACTCGGGACGGAGCAATCAGCCCCAGCATTTT.

Concerning this clonotype itself: The CDR3 carries no conserved terminal phenylalanine or tryptophan, so it likely arises from a read error. The chain joins TRBV12-3 or TRBV12-4 to TRBJ2-7; 7 bases line up with TRBD2. Trimming took 6 bases from V and 3 from J; bases not matched to a gene: 5. The CDR3 is 13 residues long. In nucleotides, the CDR3 is TGTGCCAGCAGGCTAGCGGAGTACTACGAGCAGTACATC. This encodes CASRLAEYYEQYI.

The genes are TRBV5-1 and TRBJ2-1, with 10 bases that match TRBD2. Trimming took 4 bases from V and 7 from J; bases not matched to a gene: 11. Germline V gene lookup returns CDR1 SGHRS and CDR2 YFSETQ. This CDR3 has 16 amino acids. The CDR3 nucleotides are TGCGCCAGCAGCCTACCTGGTACTAGCGGGATTAATGAGCAGTTCTTC. Residues: CASSLPGTSGINEQFF.

This clonotype has more than one count but fewer than ten. This chain uses TRBV25-1 with TRBJ2-1; no clear D. Germline lookup yields CDR1 MGHDK and CDR2 SYGVNS. Between the trimmed V and J ends, which lost 3 bases and 6 bases, there was a span of 3 bases. The CDR3 totals 11 residues. The CDR3 DNA sequence: TGTGCCAGCAGTGATCTCAATGAGCAGTTCTTC. Amino acids: CASSDLNEQFF.

This clonotype occurred many times. The chain combines TRBV18 with TRBJ2-3; tentative D call: TRBD2 (6 bases). Germline CDR1 is KGHSH and CDR2 is LQKENI. The CDR3 runs to 13 residues. V gave up 8 bases and J gave up 4 bases, with 13 bases separating them. The CDR3 here is CASSPPGADTQYF. The DNA for the CDR3 is TGTGCCAGCAGTCCCCCGGGGGCAGATACGCAGTATTTT.

This clonotype has ten or more counts. The V and J genes are TRBV29-1 and TRBJ1-1; D possibly corresponds to TRBD1 (5 bases). Trimming shortened V by 6 bases and J by 4 bases, and 18 bases separated the two germline ends. CDR1 and CDR2 (germline): SQVTM, ANQGSEA. The CDR3 contains 14 residues. The CDR3 sequence is CSVARDPRSTEAFF. The CDR3, as DNA: TGCAGCGTAGCCCGGGACCCGCGGAGCACTGAAGCTTTCTTT.

This clonotype was observed a handful of times. The chain uses TRBV29-1 and TRBJ2-7; 10 nucleotides line up with TRBD1. Per germline, CDR1 SQVTM and CDR2 ANQGSEA. This CDR3 is built from 17 residues. V gave up 4 bases and J gave up 7 bases; unmatched junction bases: 19. Written as DNA, the CDR3 is TGCAGCGTTGTCAGGAGTGCGGGACAGGGGAACTACCGGGAGCAGTACTTC. Protein sequence: CSVVRSAGQGNYREQYF.

The V call is TRBV9, the J call TRBJ2-7, with a weak D call TRBD1 (6 bases). The V end was cut by 0 bases, the J end by 2 bases, with 12 bases between. This CDR3 has 15 amino acids. Germline V gene data show CDR1 as SGDLS and CDR2 as YYNGEE. The CDR3 sequence: CASSVEGGTTYEQYF. The CDR3 DNA reads as TGTGCCAGCAGCGTAGAAGGGGGTACAACCTACGAGCAGTACTTC.

This clonotype was detected many times. The chain joins TRBV7-2 to TRBJ2-1; no reliable D call. V was pared by 1 base and J by 0 bases, with 7 bases between. The CDR3 sequence is 15 residues long. Germline V gene data show CDR1 as SGHTA and CDR2 as FQGNSA. The CDR3 loop is CASSLGASSYNEQFF. The CDR3 coding sequence is TGTGCCAGCAGCTTAGGGGCGAGCTCCTACAATGAGCAGTTCTTC.

This clonotype has more than one count but fewer than ten. This chain links TRBV11-1 with TRBJ1-1; D perhaps matches TRBD1 (5 bases). Germline-derived CDR1 and CDR2 are SGHAT and FQDESV (reference sequence). V lost 5 bases to trimming and J lost 7 bases, with 23 bases between them. CDR3 size: 16 residues. CDR3 in amino acids: CASSAHLAQGPSEAFF. The CDR3 nucleotides are TGTGCCAGCAGCGCCCATCTTGCGCAGGGCCCCAGTGAAGCTTTCTTT.

This clonotype appeared many times. This chain links TRBV7-2 with TRBJ2-3; D unclear. V was shortened by 4 bases and J by 4 bases, with 18 bases between the two germline ends. CDR1 SGHTA and CDR2 FQGNSA come from the germline V gene. The CDR3 loop spans 16 amino acids. This CDR3 reads CASSYRQGLRADTQYF. Here the CDR3 DNA reads TGTGCCAGCAGCTACCGACAAGGGCTAAGGGCAGATACGCAGTATTTT. Full variable domain (remainder filled in from reference TRBV7-2 and TRBJ2-3): GAGVSQSPSNKVTEKGKDVELRCDPISGHTALYWYRQSLGQGLEFLIYFQGNSAPDKSGLPSDRFSAERTGGSVSTLTIQRTQQEDSAVYLCASSYRQGLRADTQYFGPGTRLTVL.

This clonotype was seen more than once but under ten times. The chain combines TRBV28 with TRBJ2-3; 9 bases agree with TRBD2. The CDR3 runs 16 residues. V lost 8 bases and J lost 2; bases outside the gene matches: 11. Germline V lookup: CDR1 MDHEN, CDR2 SYDVKM. CDR3 DNA sequence: TGTGCCAGCTCATTTGGCGGGAGGGCCTACACAGATACGCAGTATTTT. Protein sequence: CASSFGGRAYTDTQYF.